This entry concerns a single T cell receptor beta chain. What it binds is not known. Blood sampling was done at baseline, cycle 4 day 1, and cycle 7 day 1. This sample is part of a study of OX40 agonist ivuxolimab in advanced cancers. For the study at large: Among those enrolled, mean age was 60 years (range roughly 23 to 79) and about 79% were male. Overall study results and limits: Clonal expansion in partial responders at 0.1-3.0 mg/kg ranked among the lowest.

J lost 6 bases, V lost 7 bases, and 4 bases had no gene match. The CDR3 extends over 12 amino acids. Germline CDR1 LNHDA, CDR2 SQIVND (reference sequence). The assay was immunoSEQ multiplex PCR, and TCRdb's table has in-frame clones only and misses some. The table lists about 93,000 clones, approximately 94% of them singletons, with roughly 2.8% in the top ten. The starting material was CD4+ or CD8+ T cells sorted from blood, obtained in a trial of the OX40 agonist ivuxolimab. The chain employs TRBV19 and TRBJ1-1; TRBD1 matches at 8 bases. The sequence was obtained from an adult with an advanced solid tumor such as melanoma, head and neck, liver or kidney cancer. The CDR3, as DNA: TGTGCCAGTATACAGGGGGGCGCTGAAGCTTTCTTT. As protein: CASIQGGAEAFF.